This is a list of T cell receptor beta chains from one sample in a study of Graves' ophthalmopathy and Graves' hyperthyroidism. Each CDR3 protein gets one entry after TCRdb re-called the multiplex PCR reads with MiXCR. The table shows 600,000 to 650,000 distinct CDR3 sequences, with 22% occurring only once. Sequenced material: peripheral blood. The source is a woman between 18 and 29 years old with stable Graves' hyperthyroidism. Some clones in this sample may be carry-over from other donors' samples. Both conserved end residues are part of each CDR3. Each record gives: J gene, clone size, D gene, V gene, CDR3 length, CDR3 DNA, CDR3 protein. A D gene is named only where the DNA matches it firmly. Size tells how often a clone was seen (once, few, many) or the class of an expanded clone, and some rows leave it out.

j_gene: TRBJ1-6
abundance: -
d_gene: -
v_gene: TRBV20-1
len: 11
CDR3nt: TGCAGTGCTAGGGGGGGGGGGCAAGACCACTTT
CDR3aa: CSARGGGQDHF

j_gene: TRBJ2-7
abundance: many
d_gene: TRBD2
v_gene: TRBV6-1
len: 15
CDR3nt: TGTGCCAGCAGTTATAGCGCTAGCGGGAGCTACGAGCAGTACTTC
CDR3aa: CASSYSASGSYEQYF

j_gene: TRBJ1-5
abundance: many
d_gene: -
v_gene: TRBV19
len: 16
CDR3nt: TGTGCCAGTAGTATAAGGGCTCAGGCAGGCAATCAGCCCCAGCATTTT
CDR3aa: CASSIRAQAGNQPQHF

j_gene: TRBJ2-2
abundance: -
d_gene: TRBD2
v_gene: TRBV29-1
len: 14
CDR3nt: TGCAGCGGAGGACTAGCGGGGGGCACCGGGGAGCTGTTTTTT
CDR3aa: CSGGLAGGTGELFF

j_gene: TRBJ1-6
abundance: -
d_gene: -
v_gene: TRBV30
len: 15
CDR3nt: TGTGCCTGGAAGGGCGTAGGCAGGGTCAACTCACCCCTCCACTTT
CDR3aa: CAWKGVGRVNSPLHF

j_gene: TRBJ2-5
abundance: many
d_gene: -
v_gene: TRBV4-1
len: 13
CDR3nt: TGCGCCAGCAGCCAAAATCCTGGGGAGACCCAGTACTTC
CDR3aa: CASSQNPGETQYF

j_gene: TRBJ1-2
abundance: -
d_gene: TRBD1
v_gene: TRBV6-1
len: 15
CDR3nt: TGTGCCAGCAGCCTACAGGGGGCTTATAACTATGGCTACACCTTC
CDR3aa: CASSLQGAYNYGYTF

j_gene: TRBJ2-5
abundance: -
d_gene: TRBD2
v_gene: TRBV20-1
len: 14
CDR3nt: TGCAGTGCTAGTCCACTAGCGGGGCAAGAGACCCAGTACTTC
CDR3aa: CSASPLAGQETQYF

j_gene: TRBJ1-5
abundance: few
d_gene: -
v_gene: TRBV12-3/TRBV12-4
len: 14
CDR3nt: TGTTCCAGCAGTTTGGGACAAGGGAACCAGCCCCAGCATTTT
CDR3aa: CSSSLGQGNQPQHF

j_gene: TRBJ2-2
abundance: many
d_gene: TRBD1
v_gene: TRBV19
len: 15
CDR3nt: TGTGCCAGTACCGGTCCGGGACAGAGTACCGGGGAGCTGTTTTTT
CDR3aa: CASTGPGQSTGELFF

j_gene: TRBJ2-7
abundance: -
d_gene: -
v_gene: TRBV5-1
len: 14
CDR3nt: TGCGCCAGCAGCTTGGTCGGGGGCTCGGGCGAGCAGTACTTC
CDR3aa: CASSLVGGSGEQYF

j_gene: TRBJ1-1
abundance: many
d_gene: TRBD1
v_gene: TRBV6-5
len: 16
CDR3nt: TGTGCCAGCAGTTACGCACAGACAGGGCCGAACACTGAAGCTTTCTTT
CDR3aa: CASSYAQTGPNTEAFF

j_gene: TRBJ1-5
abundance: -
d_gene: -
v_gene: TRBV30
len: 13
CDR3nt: TGTGCCTGGTCGGGGCAGGTCAATCAGCCCCAGCATTTT
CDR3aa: CAWSGQVNQPQHF

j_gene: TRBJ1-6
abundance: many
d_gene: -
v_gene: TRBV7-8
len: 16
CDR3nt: TGTGCCAGCAGTTCTGACAGGAGCTCCTATAATTCACCCCTCCACTTT
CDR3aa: CASSSDRSSYNSPLHF

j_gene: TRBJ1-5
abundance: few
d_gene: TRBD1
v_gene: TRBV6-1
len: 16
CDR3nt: TGTGCCAGCAGTGACCCTGGACAGGGGCTTGATCAGCCCCAGCATTTT
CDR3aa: CASSDPGQGLDQPQHF

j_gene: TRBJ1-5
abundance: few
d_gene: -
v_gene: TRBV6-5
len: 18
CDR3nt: TGTGCCAGCAGTTCAATTTTTGGGGGCGGAGGAGGCAATCAGCCCCAGCATTTT
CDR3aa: CASSSIFGGGGGNQPQHF

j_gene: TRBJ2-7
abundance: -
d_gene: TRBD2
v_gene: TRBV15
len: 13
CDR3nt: TGTGCCACCAGCAGAGGACTAGCCGACGAGCAGTACTTC
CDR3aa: CATSRGLADEQYF

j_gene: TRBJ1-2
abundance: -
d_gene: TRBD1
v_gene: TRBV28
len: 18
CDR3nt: TGTGCCAGCAGTTCGCCGACAGGGACAGGGGAAATGGGCTATGGCTACACCTTC
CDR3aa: CASSSPTGTGEMGYGYTF

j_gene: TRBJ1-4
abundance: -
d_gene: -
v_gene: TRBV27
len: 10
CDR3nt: TGTGCCAACCCGGATGAAAAACTGTTTTTT
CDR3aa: CANPDEKLFF

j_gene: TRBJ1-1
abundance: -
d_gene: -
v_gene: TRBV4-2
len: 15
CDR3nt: TGTGCCAGCAGCCTTGGGAGGGTCGGGGACACTGAAGCTTTCTTT
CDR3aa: CASSLGRVGDTEAFF

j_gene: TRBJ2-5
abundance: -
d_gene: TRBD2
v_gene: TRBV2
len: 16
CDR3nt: TGTGCCAGCAGCTTTGGACTAGCGGGGGCCCAAGAGACCCAGTACTTC
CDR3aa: CASSFGLAGAQETQYF

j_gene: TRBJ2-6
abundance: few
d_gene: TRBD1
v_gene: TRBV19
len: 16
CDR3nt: TGTGCCAGTAGTCGACAGGGGGGCTCTGGGGCCAACGTCCTGACTTTC
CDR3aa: CASSRQGGSGANVLTF

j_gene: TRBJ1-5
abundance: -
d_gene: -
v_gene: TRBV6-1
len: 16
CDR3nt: TGTGCCAGCAGTGTGGGCAGGCAGGGAAGCAATCAGCCCCAGCATTTT
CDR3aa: CASSVGRQGSNQPQHF

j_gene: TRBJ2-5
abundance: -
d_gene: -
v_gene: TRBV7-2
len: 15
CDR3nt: TGTGCCAGCAGCTTAGAGGCACACGGGCGGGGGACCCAGTACTTC
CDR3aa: CASSLEAHGRGTQYF

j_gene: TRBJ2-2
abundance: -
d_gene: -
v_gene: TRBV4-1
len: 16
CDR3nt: TGCGCCAGCAGGAGAGTAGCCGAATCGAACACCGGGGAGCTGTTTTTT
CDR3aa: CASRRVAESNTGELFF

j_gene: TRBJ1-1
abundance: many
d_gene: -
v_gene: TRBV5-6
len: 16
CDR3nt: TGTGCCAGCAGGCCACAGGGCCCTGGAACGAGCACTGAAGCTTTCTTT
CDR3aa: CASRPQGPGTSTEAFF

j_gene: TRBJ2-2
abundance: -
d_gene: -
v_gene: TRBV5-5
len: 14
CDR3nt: TGTGCCAGCAGCTTGGGCATGAGAGCCGGGGAGCTGTTTTTT
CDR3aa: CASSLGMRAGELFF

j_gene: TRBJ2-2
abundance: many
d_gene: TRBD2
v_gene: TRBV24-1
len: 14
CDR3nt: TGTGCCACCAGTGATCGCGGGGGTTCCGGGGAGCTGTTTTTT
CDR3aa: CATSDRGGSGELFF

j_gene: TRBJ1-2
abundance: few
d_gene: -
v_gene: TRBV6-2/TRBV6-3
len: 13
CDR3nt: TGTGCCAGCAGTTACCTCCAATCGCTGGGCTACACCTTC
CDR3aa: CASSYLQSLGYTF

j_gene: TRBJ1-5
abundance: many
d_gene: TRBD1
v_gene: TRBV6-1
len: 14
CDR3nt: TGTGCCAGCAGACCGACAGGGGTAGGTCAGCCCCAGCATTTT
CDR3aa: CASRPTGVGQPQHF

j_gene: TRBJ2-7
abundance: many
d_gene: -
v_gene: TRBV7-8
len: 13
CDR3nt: TGTGCCTCACGGTTGAGTAGCTCCTACGAGCAGTACTTC
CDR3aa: CASRLSSSYEQYF

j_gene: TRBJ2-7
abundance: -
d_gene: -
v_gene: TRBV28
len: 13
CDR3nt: TGTGCCAGCGGGGCGATGGTGGGGAGCGAGCAGTACTTC
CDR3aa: CASGAMVGSEQYF

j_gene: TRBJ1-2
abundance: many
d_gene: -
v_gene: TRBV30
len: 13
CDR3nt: TGTGCCTGGACTCAAGCCACCAACTATGGCTACACCTTC
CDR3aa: CAWTQATNYGYTF

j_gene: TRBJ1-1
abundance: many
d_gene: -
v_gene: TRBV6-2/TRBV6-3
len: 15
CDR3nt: TGTGCCAGCAGTTCTGCCTTTCGAATGAACACTGAAGCTTTCTTT
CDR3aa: CASSSAFRMNTEAFF

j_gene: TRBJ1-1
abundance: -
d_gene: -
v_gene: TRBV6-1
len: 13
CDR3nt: TGTGCCAGCTTGATGGCCCTCCACACTGAAGCTTTCTTT
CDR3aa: CASLMALHTEAFF

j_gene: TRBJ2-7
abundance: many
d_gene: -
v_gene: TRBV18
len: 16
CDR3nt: TGTGCCAGCTCACCACGCACGGCCGGGGTGAGAGACGAGCAGTACTTC
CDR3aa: CASSPRTAGVRDEQYF

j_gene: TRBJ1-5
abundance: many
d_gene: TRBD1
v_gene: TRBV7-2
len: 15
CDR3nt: TGTGCCAGCAGCTTAGCAGGGGGCCCCAATCAGCCCCAGCATTTT
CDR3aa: CASSLAGGPNQPQHF

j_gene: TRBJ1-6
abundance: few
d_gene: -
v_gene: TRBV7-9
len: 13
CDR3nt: TGTGCCAGCAGCTTAAGGTCTGCTTCACCCCTCCACTTT
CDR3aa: CASSLRSASPLHF

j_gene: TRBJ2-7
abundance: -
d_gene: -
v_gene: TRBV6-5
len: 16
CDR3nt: TGTGCCAGCAGTTACTCGATGGTAGAAGTCGCCTACGAGCAGTACTTC
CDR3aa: CASSYSMVEVAYEQYF

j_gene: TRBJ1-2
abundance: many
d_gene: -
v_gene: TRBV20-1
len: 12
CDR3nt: TGCAGTGCTAGTCGGGGTGACTATGGCTACACCTTC
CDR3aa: CSASRGDYGYTF

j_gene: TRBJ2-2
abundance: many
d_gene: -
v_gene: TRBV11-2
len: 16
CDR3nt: TGTGCCAGCAGCTTAGGGACCGGGAAAAACACCGGGGAGCTGTTTTTT
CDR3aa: CASSLGTGKNTGELFF

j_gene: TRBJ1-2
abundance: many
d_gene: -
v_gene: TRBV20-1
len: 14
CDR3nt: TGCAGTGCTAGTAAAGGAGAGAAGAACTATGGCTACACCTTC
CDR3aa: CSASKGEKNYGYTF

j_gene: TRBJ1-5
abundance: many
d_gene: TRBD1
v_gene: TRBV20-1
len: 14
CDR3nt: TGCAGTGCTAGATCCGGCACAGGGGGGCAGCCCCAGCATTTT
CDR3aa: CSARSGTGGQPQHF

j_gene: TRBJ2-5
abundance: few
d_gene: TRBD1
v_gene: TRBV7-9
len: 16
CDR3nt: TGTGCCAGCAGCCCGAGTCTACAGGGGTCGTCCGAGACCCAGTACTTC
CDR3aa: CASSPSLQGSSETQYF

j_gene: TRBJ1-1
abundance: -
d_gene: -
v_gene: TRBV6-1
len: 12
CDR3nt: TGTGCCAGCAAGCGGGTCAACACTGAAGCTTTCTTT
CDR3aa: CASKRVNTEAFF

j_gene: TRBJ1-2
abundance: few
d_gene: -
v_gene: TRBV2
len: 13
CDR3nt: TGTGCCAGCAGTCCGCGGACAGCGGCTGGCTACACCTTC
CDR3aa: CASSPRTAAGYTF

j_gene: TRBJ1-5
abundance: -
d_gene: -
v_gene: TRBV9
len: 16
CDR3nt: TGTGCCAGCAGCGTCGGACCCGGATATAGCAATCAGCCCCAGCATTTT
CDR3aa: CASSVGPGYSNQPQHF

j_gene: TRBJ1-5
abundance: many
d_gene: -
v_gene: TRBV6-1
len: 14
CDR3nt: TGTGCCAGCAGTGACGACGGGAGGAGTCAGCCCCAGCATTTT
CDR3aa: CASSDDGRSQPQHF

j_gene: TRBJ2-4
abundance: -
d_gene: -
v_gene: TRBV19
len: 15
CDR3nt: TGTGCCAGCTCCTCCGGGACGGCGGAAAGAAACATTCAGTACTTC
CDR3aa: CASSSGTAERNIQYF

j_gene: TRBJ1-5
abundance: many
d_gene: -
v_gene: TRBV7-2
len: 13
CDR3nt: TGTGCCAGCAGCCTGACAGTCAATCAGCCCCAGCATTTT
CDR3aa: CASSLTVNQPQHF

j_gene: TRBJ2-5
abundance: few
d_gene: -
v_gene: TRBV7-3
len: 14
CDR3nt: TGTGCCAGCAGCTTACTGGGGGAGGAAGAGACCCAGTACTTC
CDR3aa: CASSLLGEEETQYF

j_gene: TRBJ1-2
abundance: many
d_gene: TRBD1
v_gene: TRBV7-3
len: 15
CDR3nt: TGTGCCAGCAGCCCCGGGACAGGGGGCGCTTATGGCTACACCTTC
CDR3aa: CASSPGTGGAYGYTF

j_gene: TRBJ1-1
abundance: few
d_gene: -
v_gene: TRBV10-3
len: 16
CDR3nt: TGTGCCATCACCCCCCGGGCAGGCACCTGGGGCACTGAAGCTTTCTTT
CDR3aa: CAITPRAGTWGTEAFF